Below, one T cell receptor beta chain is given with its context. Its specificity is not known. The data were taken from a study of OX40 agonist ivuxolimab in advanced cancers. Overall study findings and caveats: Both CD4+ and CD8+ T cell populations in blood had undergone clonal expansion by week 6 at 0.1 to 3.0 mg/kg.

The V gene's germline CDR1 is LNHDA and CDR2 SQIVND (reference sequence). The CDR3 runs 14 residues. Trimming at V came to 5 bases and at J to 3 bases, leaving 6 bases not matched to a gene. Profiled with immunoSEQ multiplex PCR; TCRdb holds only in-frame clones, not every one. This sample has approximately 40,000 clones, with roughly 84% found just once. The clonotype was recovered from an adult with an advanced solid tumor such as melanoma, head and neck, liver or kidney cancer. The rearrangement uses TRBV19 and TRBJ2-7; 8 nucleotides match TRBD1. Source: CD4+ or CD8+ T cells sorted from blood, taken in a trial of the OX40 agonist ivuxolimab. CDR3 DNA sequence: TGTGCCAGTAGTCCGGGGACAGGAGGCTACGAGCAGTACTTC. This translates into CASSPGTGGYEQYF.